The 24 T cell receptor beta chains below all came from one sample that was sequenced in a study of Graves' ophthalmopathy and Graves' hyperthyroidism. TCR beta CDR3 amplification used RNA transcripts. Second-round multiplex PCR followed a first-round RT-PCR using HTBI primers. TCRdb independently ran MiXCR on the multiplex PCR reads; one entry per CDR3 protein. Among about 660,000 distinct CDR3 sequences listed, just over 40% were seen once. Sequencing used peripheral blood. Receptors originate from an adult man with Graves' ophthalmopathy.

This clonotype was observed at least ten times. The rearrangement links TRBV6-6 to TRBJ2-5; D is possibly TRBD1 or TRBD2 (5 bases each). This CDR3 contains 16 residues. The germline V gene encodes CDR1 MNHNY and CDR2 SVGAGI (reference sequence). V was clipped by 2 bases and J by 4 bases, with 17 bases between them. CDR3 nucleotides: TGTGCCAGCAGTTACCTGGGACCCCCTAGGGGAGAGACCCAGTACTTC. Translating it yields CASSYLGPPRGETQYF.

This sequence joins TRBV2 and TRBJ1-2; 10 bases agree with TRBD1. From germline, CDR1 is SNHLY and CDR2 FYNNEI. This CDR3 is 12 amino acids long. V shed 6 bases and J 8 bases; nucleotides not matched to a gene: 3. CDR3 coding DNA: TGTGCCAGCAGGGACAGGGGGGGCGGCTACACCTTC. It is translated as CASRDRGGGYTF.

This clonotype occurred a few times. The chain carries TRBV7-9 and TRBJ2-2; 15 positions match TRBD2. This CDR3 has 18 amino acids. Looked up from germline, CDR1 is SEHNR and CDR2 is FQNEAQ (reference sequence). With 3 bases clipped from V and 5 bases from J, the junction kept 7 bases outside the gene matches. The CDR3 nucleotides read TGTGCCAGCAGCTTGAGGGGACTAGCGGGAGGATGGACCGGGGAGCTGTTTTTT. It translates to CASSLRGLAGGWTGELFF. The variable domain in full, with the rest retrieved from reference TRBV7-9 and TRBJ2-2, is DTGVSQNPRHKITKRGQNVTFRCDPISEHNRLYWYRQTLGQGPEFLTYFQNEAQLEKSRLLSDRFSAERPKGSFSTLEIQRTEQGDSAMYLCASSLRGLAGGWTGELFFGEGSRLTVL.

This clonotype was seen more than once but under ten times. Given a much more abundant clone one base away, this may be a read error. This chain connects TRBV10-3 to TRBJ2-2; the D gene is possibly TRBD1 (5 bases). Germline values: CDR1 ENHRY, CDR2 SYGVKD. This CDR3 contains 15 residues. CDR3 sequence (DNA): TGTGCCACCAGTGAGTCGCCAGGGCAGGCCGGGGAGCTGTTTTTT. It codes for CATSESPGQAGELFF.

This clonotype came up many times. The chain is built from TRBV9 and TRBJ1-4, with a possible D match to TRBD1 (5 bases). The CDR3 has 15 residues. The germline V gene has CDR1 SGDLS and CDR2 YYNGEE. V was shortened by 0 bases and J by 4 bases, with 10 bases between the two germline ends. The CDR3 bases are TGTGCCAGCAGCGTAGGGTGGGACTTTAATGAAAAACTGTTTTTT. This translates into CASSVGWDFNEKLFF.

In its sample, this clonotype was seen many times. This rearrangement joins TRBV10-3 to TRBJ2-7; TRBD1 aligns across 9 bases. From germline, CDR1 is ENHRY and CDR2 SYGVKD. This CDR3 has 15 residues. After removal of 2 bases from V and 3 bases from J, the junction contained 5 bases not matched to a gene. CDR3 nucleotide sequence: TGTGCCATCAGTGAGCTTGACAGGGGGGACTACGAGCAGTACTTC. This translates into CAISELDRGDYEQYF.

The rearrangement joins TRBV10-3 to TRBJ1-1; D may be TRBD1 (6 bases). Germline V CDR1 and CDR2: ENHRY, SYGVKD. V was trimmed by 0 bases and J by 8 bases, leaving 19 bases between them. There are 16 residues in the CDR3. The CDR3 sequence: CAISESSRAQGYEAFF. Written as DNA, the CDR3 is TGTGCCATCAGTGAGTCTAGCCGCGCACAGGGATACGAAGCTTTCTTT.

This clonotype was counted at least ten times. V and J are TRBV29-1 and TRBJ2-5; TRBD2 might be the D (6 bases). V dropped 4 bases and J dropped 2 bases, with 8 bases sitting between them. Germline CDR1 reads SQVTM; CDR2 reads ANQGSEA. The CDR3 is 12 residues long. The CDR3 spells CSVGGGQETQYF. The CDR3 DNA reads TGCAGCGTTGGGGGAGGACAAGAGACCCAGTACTTC.

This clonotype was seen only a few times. CDR3 DNA sequence: TGCAGTGCTAGAGATCGGGGACAGGCCTCCTACGAGCAGTACTTC. Translated, it gives CSARDRGQASYEQYF. This rearrangement joins TRBV20-1 to TRBJ2-7, with 8 bases that match TRBD1. In germline, CDR1 is DFQATT, CDR2 SNEGSKA (reference sequence). V dropped 0 bases and J dropped 0; count of bases not matched to a gene: 4. CDR3 length: 15 residues.

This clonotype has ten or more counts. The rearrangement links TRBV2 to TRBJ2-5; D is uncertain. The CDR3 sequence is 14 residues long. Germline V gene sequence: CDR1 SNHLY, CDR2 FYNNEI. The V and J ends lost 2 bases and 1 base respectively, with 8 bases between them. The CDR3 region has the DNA TGTGCCAGCAGTGAATGGGATACCCAAGAGACCCAGTACTTC. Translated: CASSEWDTQETQYF.

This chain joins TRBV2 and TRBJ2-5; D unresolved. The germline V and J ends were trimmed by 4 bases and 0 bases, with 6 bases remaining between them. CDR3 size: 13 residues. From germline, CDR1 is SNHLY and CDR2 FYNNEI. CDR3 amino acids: CASSVRYQETQYF. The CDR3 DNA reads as TGTGCCAGCAGTGTGAGGTACCAAGAGACCCAGTACTTC.

DNA of the CDR3: TGTGCCAGCAGCACAACGGGACAGGGGCACCACGAGCAGTACTTC. Translation: CASSTTGQGHHEQYF. The chain employs TRBV11-2 and TRBJ2-7, with TRBD1 matching 10 bases. Germline-derived CDR1 and CDR2 are SGHAT and FQNNGV. The CDR3 runs to 15 residues. After removal of 5 bases from V and 5 bases from J, the junction contained 9 bases not matched to a gene. The entire variable domain, with the rest obtained from reference TRBV11-2 and TRBJ2-7, is as follows: EAGVAQSPRYKIIEKRQSVAFWCNPISGHATLYWYQQILGQGPKLLIQFQNNGVVDDSQLPKDRFSAERLKGVDSTLKIQPAKLEDSAVYLCASSTTGQGHHEQYFGPGTRLTVT.

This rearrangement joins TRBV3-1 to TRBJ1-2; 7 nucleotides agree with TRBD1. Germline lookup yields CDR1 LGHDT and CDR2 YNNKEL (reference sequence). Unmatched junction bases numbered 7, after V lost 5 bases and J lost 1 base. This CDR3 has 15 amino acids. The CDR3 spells CASSEKQGINYGYTF. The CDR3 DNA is TGTGCCAGCAGCGAGAAACAGGGGATTAACTATGGCTACACCTTC.

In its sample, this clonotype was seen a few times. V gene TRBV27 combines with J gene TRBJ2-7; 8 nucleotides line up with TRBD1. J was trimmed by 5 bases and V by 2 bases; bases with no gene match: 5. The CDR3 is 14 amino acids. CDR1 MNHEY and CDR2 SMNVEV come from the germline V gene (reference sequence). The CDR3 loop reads CASSLGQGTNEQYF. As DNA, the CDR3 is TGTGCCAGCAGTTTAGGACAGGGTACCAACGAGCAGTACTTC.

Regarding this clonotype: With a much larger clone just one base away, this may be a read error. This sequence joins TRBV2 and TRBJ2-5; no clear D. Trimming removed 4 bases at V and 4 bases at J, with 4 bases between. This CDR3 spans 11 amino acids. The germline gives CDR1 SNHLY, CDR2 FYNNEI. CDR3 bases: TGTGCCAGCAGTGGGCCAGAGACCCAGTACTTC. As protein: CASSGPETQYF. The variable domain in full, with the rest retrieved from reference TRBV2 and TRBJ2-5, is EPEVTQTPSHQVTQMGQEVILRCVPISNHLYFYWYRQILGQKVEFLVSFYNNEISEKSEIFDDQFSVERPDGSNFTLKIRSTKLEDSAMYFCASSGPETQYFGPGTRLLVL.

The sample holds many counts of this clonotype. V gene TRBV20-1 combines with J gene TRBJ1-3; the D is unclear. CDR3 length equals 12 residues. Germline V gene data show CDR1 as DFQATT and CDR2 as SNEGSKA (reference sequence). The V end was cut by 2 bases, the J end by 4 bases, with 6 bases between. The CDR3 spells CSARSVGNTIYF. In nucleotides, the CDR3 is TGCAGTGCTAGAAGTGTCGGAAACACCATATATTTT.

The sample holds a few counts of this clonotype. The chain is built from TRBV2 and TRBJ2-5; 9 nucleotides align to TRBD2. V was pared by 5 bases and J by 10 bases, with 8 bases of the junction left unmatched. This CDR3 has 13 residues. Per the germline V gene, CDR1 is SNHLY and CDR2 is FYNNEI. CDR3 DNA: TGTGCCAGCAGTATTAGCGGGAGAATAGTCCAGTACTTC. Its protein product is CASSISGRIVQYF.

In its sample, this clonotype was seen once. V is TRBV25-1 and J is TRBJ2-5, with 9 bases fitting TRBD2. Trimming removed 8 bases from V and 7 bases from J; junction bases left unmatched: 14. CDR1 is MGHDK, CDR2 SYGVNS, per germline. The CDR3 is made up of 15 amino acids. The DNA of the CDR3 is TGTGCCAGCGCTGGACTAGCGCCGACTGGGGGGACCCAGTACTTC. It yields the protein CASAGLAPTGGTQYF.

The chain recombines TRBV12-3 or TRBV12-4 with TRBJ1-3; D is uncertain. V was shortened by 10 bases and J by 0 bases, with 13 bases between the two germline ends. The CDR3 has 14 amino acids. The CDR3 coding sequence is TGTGCCACCTCGCTGTATGACTCTGGAAACACCATATATTTT. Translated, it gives CATSLYDSGNTIYF.

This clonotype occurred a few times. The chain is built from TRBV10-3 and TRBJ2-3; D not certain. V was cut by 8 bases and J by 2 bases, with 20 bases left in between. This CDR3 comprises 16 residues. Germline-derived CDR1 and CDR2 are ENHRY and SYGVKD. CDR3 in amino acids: CAIPEKTPKLTDTQYF. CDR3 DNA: TGTGCCATCCCCGAGAAGACCCCCAAGCTCACAGATACGCAGTATTTT.

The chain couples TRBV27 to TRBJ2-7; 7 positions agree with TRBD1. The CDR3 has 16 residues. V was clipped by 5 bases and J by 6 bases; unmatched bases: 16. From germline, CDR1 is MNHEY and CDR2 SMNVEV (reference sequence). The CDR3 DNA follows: TGTGCCAGCAGTCCATACAGGGGAATTCTCTACTCCGAGCAGTACTTC. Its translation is CASSPYRGILYSEQYF.

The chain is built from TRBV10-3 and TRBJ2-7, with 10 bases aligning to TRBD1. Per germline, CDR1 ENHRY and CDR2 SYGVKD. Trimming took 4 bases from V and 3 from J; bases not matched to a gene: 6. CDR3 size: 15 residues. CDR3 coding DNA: TGTGCCATCAGTGCGGGACAGGGGCAAGGCTACGAGCAGTACTTC. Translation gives CAISAGQGQGYEQYF.

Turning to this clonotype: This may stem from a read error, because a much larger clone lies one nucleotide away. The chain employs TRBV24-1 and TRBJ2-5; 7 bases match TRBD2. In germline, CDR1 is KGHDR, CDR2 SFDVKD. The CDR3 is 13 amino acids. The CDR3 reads CASSYLGRGTQYF. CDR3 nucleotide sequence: TGTGCCAGCAGTTACCTTGGGAGGGGGACCCAGTACTTC.

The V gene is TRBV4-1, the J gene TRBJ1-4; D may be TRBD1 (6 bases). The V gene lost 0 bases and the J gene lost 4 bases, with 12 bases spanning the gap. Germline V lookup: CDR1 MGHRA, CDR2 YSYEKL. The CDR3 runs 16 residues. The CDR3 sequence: CASSQDQDSRNEKLFF. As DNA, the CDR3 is TGCGCCAGCAGCCAAGATCAGGACAGCCGTAATGAAAAACTGTTTTTT.